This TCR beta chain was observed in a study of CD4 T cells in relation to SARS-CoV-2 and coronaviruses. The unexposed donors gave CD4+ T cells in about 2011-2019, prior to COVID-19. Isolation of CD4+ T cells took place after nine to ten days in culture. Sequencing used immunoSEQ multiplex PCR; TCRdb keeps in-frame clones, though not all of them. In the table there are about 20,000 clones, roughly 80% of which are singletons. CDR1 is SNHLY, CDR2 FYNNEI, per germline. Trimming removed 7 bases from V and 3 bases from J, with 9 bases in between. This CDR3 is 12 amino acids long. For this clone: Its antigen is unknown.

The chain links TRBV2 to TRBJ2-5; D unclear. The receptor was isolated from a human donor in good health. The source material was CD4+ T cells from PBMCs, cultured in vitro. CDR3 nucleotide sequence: TGTGCCAGCAACGTAAGAGAAGAGACCCAGTACTTC. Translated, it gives CASNVREETQYF.